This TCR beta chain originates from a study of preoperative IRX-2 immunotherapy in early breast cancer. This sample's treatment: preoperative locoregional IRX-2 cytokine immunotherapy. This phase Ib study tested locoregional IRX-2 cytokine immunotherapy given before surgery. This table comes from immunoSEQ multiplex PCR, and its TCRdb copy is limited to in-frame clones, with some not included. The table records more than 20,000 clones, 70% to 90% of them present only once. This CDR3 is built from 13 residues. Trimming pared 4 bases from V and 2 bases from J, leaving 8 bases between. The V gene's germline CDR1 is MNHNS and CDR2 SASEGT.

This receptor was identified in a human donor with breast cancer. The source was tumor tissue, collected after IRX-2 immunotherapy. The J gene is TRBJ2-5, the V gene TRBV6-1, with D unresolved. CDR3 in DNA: TGTGCCAGCAGTGGCATGAGGCAAGAGACCCAGTACTTC. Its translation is CASSGMRQETQYF.